This T cell receptor beta chain was captured by sequencing in a study of a mutant IDH1 vaccine in newly diagnosed glioma. The overall study: Before enrollment, patients got radiotherapy alone, temozolomide alone, or mostly the combination.

Assay: immunoSEQ multiplex PCR; the TCRdb copy retains only in-frame clones and omits some. The repertoire holds over 45,000 clones, with 80% to 90% as singletons. Notes on this clone: What it binds is unknown.

Time point specified: week 5, during vaccination. Every vaccination contained 300 ug of the mutant IDH1 20-mer peptide and was paired with topical imiquimod. The CDR3 runs to 16 residues. Losses at the gene ends were 6 bases for V and 3 bases for J; bases not matched to a gene: 9. Per the germline V gene, CDR1 is LNHDA and CDR2 is SQIVND (reference sequence). Sequenced material: PBMCs, taken from a glioma patient whose treatment included an IDH1 peptide vaccine. This TCR was sampled from a woman in her forties or fifties with glioma. V and J are TRBV19 and TRBJ1-2, with TRBD1 matching over 11 bases. The CDR3 protein is CASRASGQGADYGYTF. In nucleotides, the CDR3 is TGTGCCAGTAGAGCCTCCGGACAGGGGGCCGACTATGGCTACACCTTC.